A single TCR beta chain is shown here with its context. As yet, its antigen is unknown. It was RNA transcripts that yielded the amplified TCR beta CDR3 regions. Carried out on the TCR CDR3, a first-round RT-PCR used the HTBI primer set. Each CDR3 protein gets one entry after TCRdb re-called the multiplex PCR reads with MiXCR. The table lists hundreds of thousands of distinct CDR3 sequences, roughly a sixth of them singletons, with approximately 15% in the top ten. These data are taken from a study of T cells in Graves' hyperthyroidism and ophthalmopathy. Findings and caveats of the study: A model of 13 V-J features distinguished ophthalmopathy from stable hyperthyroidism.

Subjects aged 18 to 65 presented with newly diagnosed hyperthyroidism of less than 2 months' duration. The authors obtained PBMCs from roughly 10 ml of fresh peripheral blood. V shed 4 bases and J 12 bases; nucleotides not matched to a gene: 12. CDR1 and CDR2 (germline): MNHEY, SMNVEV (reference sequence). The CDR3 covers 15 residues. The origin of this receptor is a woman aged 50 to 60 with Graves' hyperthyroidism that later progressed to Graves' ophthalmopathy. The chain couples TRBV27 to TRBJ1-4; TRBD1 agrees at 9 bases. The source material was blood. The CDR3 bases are TGTGCCAGCAGTTCCGGGACAGGGTTTCGAGGGGAACTGTTTTTT. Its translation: CASSSGTGFRGELFF.